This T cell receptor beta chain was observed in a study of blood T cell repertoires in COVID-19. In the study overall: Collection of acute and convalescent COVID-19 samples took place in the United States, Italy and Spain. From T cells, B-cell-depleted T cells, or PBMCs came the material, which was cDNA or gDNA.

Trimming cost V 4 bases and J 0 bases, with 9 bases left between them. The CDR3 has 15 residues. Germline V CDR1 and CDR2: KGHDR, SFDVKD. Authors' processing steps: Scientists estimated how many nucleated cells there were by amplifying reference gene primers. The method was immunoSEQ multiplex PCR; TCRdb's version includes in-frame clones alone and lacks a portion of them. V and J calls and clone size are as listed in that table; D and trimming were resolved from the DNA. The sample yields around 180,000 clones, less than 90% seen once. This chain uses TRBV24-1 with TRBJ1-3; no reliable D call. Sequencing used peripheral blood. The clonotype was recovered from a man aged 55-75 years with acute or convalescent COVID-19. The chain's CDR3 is CATSELPFSGNTIYF. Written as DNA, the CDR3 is TGTGCCACCAGTGAGCTACCATTCTCTGGAAACACCATATATTTT.